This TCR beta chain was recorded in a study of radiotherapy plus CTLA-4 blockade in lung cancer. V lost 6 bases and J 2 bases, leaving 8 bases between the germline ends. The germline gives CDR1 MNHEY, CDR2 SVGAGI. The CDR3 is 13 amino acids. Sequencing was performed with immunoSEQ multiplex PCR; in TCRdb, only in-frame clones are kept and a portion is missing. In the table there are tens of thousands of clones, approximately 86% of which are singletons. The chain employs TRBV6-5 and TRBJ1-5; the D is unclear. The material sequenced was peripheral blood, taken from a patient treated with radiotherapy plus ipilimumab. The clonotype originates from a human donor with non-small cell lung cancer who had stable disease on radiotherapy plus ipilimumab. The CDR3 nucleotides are TGTGCCAGCAGCCAACGAGGCAATCAGCCCCAGCATTTT. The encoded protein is CASSQRGNQPQHF.